Below, one TCR beta chain is given with its context. What it recognizes is unknown. This record comes from a study of radiotherapy plus CTLA-4 blockade in lung cancer. For the study at large: Overall, around 18% of patients showed an objective response, while 31% attained disease control. Study results and caveats: Peripheral blood showed expansion of tumor-derived TCR clones after radiotherapy and ipilimumab.

Germline assignment: CDR1 KGHSH and CDR2 LQKENI. The CDR3 totals 16 residues. V shed 3 bases, J shed 2 bases, and the junction held 5 bases outside the gene matches. Libraries were prepared by immunoSEQ multiplex PCR; TCRdb keeps only in-frame clonotypes and omits some of them. The table records 95,000 to 150,000 clones, 85% to 90% of them present only once. CTLA-4 blockade using ipilimumab, together with focal radiation, was received by patients with chemo-refractory metastatic non-small-cell lung cancer. This sequence was found in a human donor with non-small cell lung cancer that progressed on radiotherapy plus ipilimumab. Source: peripheral blood, taken from a patient treated with radiotherapy plus ipilimumab. This chain joins TRBV18 and TRBJ1-5; TRBD1 matches 9 bases. The CDR3: CASSPEGQGGNQPQHF. CDR3 nucleotides: TGTGCCAGCTCACCCGAGGGACAGGGTGGCAATCAGCCCCAGCATTTT.